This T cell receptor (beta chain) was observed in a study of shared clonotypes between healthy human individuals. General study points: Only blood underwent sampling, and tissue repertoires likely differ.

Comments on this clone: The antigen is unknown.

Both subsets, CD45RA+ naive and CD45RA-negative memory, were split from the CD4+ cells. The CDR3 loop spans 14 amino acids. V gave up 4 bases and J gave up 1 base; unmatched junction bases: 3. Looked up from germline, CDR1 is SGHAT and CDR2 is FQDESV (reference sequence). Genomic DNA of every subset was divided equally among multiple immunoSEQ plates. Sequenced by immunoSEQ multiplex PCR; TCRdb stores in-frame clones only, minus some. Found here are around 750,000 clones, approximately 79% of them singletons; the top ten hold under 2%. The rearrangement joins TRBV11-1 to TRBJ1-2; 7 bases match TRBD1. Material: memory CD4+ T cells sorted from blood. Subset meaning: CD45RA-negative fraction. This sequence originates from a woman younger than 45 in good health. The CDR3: CASSSRQGNYGYTF. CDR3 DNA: TGTGCCAGCAGCTCGCGACAGGGTAACTATGGCTACACCTTC.